Detailed here is one T cell receptor beta chain. This specimen belongs to a study of response to subunit inactivated influenza vaccine. TCRdb re-analysed the RT-PCR reads in MiXCR, keeping a single row per CDR3 protein. The sample lists roughly 620,000 distinct CDR3 sequences, roughly 12% seen once, with around 10% in the top ten. CDR3 size: 14 residues. Germline V gives CDR1 MNHEY, CDR2 SMNVEV (reference sequence). Trimming removed 6 bases from V and 2 bases from J, with 10 bases in between. This sample was shared with a second study, whose subject was T cells expressing NK-cell markers. That publication notes: TCR beta libraries carry UMIs added by 5'RACE template switching.

The chain is built from TRBV27 and TRBJ2-2; TRBD2 is a possible D gene (5 bases). The sequences come from PBMCs from blood, collected on the day of vaccination. This TCR came from a middle-aged man who received an inactivated influenza vaccine. CDR3 nucleotides: TGTGCCAGCAGACGCACTAGAAACACCGGGGAGCTGTTTTTT. It yields the protein CASRRTRNTGELFF.